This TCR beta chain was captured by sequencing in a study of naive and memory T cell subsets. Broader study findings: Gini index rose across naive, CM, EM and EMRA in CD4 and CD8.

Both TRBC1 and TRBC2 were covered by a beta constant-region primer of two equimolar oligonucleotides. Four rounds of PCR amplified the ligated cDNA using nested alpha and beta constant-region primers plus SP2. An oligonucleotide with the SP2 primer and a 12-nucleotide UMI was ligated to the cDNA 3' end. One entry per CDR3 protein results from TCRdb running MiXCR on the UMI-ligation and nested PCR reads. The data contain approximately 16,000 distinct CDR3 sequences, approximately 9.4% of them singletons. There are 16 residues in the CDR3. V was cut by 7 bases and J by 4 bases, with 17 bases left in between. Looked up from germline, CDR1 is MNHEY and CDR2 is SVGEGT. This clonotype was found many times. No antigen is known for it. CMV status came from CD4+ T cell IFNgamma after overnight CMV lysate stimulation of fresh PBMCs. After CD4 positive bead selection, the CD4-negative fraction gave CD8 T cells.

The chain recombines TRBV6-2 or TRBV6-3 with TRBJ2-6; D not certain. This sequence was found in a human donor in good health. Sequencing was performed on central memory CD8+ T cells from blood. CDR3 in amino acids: CASTETADTGANVLTF. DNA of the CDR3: TGTGCCAGCACTGAAACGGCGGATACAGGGGCCAACGTCCTGACTTTC.